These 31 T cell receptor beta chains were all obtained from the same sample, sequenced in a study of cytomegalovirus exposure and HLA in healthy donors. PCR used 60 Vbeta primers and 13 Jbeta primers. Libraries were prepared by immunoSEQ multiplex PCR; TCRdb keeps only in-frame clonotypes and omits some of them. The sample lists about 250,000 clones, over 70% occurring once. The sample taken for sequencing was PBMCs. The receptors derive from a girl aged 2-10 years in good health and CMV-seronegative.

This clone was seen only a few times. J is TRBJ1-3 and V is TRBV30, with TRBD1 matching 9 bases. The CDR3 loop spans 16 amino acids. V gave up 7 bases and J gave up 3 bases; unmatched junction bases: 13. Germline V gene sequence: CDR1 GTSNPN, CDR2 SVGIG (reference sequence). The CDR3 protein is CASRHRWDRVGNTIYF. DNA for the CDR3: TGTGCCTCCCGGCACCGGTGGGACAGGGTTGGAAACACCATATATTTT.

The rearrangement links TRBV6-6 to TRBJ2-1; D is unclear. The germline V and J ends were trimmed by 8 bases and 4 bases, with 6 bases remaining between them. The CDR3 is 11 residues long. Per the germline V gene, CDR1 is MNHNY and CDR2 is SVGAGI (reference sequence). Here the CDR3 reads CASEQYNEQFF. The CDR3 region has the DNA TGTGCCAGCGAGCAATACAATGAGCAGTTCTTC.

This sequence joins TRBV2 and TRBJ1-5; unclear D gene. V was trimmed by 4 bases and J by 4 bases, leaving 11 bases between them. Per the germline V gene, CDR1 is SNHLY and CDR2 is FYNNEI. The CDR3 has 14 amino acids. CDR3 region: CASSGRHMNQPQHF. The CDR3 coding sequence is TGTGCCAGCAGTGGGCGACATATGAATCAGCCCCAGCATTTT.

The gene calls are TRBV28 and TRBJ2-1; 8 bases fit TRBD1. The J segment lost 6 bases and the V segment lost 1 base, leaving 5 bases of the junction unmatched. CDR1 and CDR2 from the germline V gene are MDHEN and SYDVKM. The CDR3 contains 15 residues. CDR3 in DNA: TGTGCCAGCAGTTTATCAGGGGGCAAAACCAATGAGCAGTTCTTC. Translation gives CASSLSGGKTNEQFF.

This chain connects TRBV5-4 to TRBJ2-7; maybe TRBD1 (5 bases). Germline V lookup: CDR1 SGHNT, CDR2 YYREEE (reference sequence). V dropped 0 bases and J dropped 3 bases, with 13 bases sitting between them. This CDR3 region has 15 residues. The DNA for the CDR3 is TGTGCCAGCAGCTTGGCTGGGGCGCCTCACTACGAGCAGTACTTC. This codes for CASSLAGAPHYEQYF.

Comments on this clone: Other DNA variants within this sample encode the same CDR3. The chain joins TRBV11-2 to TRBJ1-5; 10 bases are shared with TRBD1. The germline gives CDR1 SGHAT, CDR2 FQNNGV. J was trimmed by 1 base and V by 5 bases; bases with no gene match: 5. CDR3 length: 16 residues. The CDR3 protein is CASSVGQGYSNQPQHF. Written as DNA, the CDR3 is TGTGCCAGCAGCGTGGGACAGGGGTACAGCAATCAGCCCCAGCATTTT.

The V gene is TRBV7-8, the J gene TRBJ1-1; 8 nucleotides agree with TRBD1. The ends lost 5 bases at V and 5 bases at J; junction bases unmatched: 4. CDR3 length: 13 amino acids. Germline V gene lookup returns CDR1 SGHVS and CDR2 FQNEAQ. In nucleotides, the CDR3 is TGTGCCAGCAGCGGACAGGGCGGGACTGAAGCTTTCTTT. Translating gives CASSGQGGTEAFF.

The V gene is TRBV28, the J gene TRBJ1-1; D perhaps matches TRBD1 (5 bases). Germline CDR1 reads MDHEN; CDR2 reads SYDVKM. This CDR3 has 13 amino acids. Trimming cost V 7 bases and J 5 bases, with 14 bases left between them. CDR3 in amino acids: CASILGGRTEAFF. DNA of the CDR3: TGTGCCAGCATACTCGGGGGGAGGACTGAAGCTTTCTTT.

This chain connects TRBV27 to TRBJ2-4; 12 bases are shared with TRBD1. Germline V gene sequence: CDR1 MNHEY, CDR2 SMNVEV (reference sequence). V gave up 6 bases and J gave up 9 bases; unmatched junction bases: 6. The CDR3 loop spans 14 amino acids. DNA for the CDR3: TGTGCCAGCAGGCCGGGACAGGGGGCCGGCATTCAGTACTTC. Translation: CASRPGQGAGIQYF.

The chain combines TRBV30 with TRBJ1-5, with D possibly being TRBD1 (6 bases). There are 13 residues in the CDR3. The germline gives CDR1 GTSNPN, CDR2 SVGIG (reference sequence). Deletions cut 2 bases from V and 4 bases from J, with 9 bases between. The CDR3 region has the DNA TGTGCCTGGAGTCGGCAGGGGAATCAGCCCCAGCATTTT. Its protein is CAWSRQGNQPQHF.

The CDR3 region has the DNA TGTGCCTGGAAACCCTTGCCTGAGAACTATCTTAGCTCCTACAATGAGCAGTTCTTC. This codes for CAWKPLPENYLSSYNEQFF. The chain is built from TRBV30 and TRBJ2-1; D is ambiguous. The V gene lost 4 bases and the J gene lost 0 bases, with 25 bases spanning the gap. The CDR3 runs to 19 residues. Germline V gives CDR1 GTSNPN, CDR2 SVGIG (reference sequence). The full variable domain, its missing parts supplied by reference TRBV30 and TRBJ2-1, is SQTIHQWPATLVQPVGSPLSLECTVEGTSNPNLYWYRQAAGRGLQLLFYSVGIGQISSEVPQNLSASRPQDRQFILSSKKLLLSDSGFYLCAWKPLPENYLSSYNEQFFGPGTRLTVL.

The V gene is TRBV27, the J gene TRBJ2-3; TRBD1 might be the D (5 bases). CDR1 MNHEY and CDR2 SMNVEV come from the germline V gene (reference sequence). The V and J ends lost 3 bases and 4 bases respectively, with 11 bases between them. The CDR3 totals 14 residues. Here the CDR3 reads CASSFLPGPDTQYF. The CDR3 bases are TGTGCCAGCAGTTTCCTTCCAGGGCCAGATACGCAGTATTTT.

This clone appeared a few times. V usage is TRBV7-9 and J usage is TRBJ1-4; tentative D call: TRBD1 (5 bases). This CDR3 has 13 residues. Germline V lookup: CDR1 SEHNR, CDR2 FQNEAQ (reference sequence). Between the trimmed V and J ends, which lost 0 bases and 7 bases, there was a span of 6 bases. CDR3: CASSLAGGEKLFF. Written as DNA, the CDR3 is TGTGCCAGCAGCTTAGCGGGGGGTGAAAAACTGTTTTTT.

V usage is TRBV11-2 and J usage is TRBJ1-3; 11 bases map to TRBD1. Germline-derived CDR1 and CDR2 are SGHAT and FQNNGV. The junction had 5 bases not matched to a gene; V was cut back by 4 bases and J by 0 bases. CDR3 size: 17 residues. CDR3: CASSSRTGGRSGNTIYF. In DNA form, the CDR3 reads TGTGCCAGCAGCTCCCGGACAGGGGGCCGCTCTGGAAACACCATATATTTT.

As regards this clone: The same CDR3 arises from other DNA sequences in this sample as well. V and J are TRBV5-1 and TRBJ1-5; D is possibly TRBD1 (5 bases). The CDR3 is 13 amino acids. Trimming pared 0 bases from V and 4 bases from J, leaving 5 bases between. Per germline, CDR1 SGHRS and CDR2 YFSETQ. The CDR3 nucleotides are TGCGCCAGCAGCTTGGCAGGGAATCAGCCCCAGCATTTT. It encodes CASSLAGNQPQHF. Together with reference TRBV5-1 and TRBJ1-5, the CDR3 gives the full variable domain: KAGVTQTPRYLIKTRGQQVTLSCSPISGHRSVSWYQQTPGQGLQFLFEYFSETQRNKGNFPGRFSGRQFSNSRSEMNVSTLELGDSALYLCASSLAGNQPQHFGDGTRLSIL.

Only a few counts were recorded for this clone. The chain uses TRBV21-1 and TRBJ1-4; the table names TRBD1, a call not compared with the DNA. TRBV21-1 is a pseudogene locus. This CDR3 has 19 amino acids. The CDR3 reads CASSYSRDTNCLLNEKLFF. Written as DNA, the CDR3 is TGTGCCAGCAGCTATTCCCGGGACACCAATTGCTTACTGAATGAAAAACTGTTTTTT.

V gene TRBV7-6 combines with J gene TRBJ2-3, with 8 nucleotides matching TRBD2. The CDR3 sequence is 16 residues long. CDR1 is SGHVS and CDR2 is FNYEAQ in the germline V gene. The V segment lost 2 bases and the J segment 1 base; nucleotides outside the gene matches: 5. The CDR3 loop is CASSLRRGAGTDTQYF. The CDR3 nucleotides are TGTGCCAGCAGCTTACGGCGGGGGGCGGGCACAGATACGCAGTATTTT. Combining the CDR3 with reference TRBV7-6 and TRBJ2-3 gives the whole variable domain GAGVSQSPRYKVTKRGQDVALRCDPISGHVSLYWYRQALGQGPEFLTYFNYEAQQDKSGLPNDRFSAERPEGSISTLTIQRTEQRDSAMYRCASSLRRGAGTDTQYFGPGTRLTVL.

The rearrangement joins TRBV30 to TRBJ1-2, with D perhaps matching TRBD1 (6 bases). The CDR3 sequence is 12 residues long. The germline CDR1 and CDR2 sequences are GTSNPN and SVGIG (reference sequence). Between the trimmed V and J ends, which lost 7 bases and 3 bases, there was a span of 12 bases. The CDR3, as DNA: TGTGCCTCCTCAGGGGACCACTATGGCTACACCTTC. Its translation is CASSGDHYGYTF.

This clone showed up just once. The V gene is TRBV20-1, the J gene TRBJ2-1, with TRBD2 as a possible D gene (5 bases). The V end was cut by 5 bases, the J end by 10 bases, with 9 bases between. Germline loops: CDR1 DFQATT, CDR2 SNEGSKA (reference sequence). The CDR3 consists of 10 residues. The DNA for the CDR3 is TGCAGTGCTGACCGGGAAGAGCAGTTCTTC. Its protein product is CSADREEQFF.

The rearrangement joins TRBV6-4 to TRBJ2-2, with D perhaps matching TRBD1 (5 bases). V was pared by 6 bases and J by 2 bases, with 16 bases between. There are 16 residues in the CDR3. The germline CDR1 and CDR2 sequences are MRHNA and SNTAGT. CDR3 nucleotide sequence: TGTGCCAGCAGCCCAGGGTTTTCCATTAACACCGGGGAGCTGTTTTTT. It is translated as CASSPGFSINTGELFF.

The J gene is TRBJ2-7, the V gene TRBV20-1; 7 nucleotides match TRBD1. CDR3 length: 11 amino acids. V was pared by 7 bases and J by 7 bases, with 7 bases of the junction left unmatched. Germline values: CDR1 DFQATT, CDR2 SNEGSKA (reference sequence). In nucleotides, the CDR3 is TGCAGTGTAGACAGGGTTGGTGAGCAGTACTTC. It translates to CSVDRVGEQYF.

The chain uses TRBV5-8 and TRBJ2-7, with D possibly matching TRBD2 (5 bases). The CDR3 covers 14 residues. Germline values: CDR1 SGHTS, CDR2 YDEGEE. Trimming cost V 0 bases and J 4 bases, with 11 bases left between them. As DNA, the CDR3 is TGTGCCAGCAGCTTGGGGGAGTTCGGGTACGAGCAGTACTTC. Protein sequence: CASSLGEFGYEQYF.

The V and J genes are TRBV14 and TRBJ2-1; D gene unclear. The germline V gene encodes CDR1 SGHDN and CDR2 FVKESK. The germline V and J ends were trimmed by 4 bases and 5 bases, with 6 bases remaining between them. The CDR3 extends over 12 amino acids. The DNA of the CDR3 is TGTGCCAGCAGCCCCAGGAACAATGAGCAGTTCTTC. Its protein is CASSPRNNEQFF.

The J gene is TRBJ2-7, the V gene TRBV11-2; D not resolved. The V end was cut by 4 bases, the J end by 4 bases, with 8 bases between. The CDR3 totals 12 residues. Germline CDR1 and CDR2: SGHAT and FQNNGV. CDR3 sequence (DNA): TGTGCCAGCAGCTCCAAACAATACGAGCAGTACTTC. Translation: CASSSKQYEQYF.

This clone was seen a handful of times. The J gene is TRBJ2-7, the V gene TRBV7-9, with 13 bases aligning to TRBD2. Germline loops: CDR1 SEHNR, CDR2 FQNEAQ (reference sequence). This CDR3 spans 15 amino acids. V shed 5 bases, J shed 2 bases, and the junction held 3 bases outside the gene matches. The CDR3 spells CASSPGTSGTYEQYF. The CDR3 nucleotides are TGTGCCAGCAGCCCGGGGACTAGCGGGACCTACGAGCAGTACTTC.

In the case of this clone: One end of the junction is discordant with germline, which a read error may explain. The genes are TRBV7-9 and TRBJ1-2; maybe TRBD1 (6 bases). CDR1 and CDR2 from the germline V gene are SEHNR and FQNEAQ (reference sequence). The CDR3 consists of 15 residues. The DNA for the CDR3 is TGTTCCAGCAGCAAGACAGGACAACTTAACTATGGCTACACCTTC. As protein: CSSSKTGQLNYGYTF. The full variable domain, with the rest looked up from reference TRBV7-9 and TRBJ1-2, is DTGVSQNPRHKITKRGQNVTFRCDPISEHNRLYWYRQTLGQGPEFLTYFQNEAQLEKSRLLSDRFSAERPKGSFSTLEIQRTEQGDSAMYLCSSSKTGQLNYGYTFGSGTRLTVV.

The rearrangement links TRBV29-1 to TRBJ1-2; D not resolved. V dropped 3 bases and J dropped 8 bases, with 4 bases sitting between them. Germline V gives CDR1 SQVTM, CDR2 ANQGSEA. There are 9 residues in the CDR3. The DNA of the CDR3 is TGCAGCGTTGAGGAGGGCTACACCTTC. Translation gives CSVEEGYTF.

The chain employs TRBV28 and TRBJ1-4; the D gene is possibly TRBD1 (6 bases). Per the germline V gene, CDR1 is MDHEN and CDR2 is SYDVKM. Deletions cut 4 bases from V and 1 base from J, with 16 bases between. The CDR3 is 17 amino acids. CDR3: CASSSLPGGGTNEKLFF. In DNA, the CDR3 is TGTGCCAGCAGTTCACTGCCGGGAGGGGGAACTAATGAAAAACTGTTTTTT.

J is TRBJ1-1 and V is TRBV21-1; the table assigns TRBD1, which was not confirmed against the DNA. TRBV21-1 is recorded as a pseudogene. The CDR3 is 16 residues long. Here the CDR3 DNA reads TGTGCCAGCAGCACCTCCGGGACAGGGGAGGATACTGAAGCTTTCTTT. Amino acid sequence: CASSTSGTGEDTEAFF.

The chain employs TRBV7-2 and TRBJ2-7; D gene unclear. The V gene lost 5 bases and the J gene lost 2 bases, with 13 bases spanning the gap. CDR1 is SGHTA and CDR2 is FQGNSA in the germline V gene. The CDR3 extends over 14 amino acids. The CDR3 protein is CASSLASGPYEQYF. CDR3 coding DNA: TGTGCCAGCAGCCTGGCCTCTGGTCCCTACGAGCAGTACTTC. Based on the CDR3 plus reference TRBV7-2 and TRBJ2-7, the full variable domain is GAGVSQSPSNKVTEKGKDVELRCDPISGHTALYWYRQSLGQGLEFLIYFQGNSAPDKSGLPSDRFSAERTGGSVSTLTIQRTQQEDSAVYLCASSLASGPYEQYFGPGTRLTVT.

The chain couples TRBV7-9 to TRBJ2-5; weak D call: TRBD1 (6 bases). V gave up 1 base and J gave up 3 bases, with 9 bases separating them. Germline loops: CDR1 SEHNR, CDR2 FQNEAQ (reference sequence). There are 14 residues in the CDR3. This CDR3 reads CASSLVTGKETQYF. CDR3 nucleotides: TGTGCCAGCAGCTTAGTAACAGGGAAAGAGACCCAGTACTTC.